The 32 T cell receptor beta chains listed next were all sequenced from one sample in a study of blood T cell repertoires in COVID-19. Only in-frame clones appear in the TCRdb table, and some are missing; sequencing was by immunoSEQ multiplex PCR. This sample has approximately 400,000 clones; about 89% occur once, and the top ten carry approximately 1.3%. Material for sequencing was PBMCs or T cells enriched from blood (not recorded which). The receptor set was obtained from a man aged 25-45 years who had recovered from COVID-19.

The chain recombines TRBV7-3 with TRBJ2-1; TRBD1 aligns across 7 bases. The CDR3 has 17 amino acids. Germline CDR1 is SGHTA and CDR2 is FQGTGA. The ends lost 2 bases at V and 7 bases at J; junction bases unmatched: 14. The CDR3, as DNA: TGTGCCAGCAGCTTATCTGGTGGTAGGACAGGCGGGAATGAGCAGTTCTTC. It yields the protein CASSLSGGRTGGNEQFF.

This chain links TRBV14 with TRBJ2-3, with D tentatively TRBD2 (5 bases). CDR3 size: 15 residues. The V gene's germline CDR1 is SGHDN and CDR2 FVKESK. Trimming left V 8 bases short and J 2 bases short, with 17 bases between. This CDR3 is CASYPGPGFTDTQYF. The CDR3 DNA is TGTGCCAGCTACCCCGGACCGGGATTCACAGATACGCAGTATTTT.

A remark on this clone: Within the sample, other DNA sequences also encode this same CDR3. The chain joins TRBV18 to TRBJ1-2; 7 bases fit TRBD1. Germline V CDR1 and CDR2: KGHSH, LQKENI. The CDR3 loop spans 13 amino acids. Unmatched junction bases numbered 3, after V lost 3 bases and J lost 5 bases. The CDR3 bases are TGTGCCAGCTCACCGGGACAGAATTATGGCTACACCTTC. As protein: CASSPGQNYGYTF. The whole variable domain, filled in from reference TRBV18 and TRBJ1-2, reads NAGVMQNPRHLVRRRGQEARLRCSPMKGHSHVYWYRQLPEEGLKFMVYLQKENIIDESGMPKERFSAEFPKEGPSILRIQQVVRGDSAAYFCASSPGQNYGYTFGSGTRLTVV.

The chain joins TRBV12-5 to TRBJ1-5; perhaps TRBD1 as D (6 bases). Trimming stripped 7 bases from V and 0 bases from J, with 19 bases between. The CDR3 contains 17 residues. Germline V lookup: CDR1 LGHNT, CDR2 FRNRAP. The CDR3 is CASAIDTDSHSNQPQHF. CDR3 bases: TGTGCTAGTGCCATAGATACGGACAGTCATAGCAATCAGCCCCAGCATTTT.

The CDR3: CASSIDLLAGSVNEQFF. The CDR3 DNA reads TGTGCCAGTAGTATAGATCTACTAGCGGGGTCCGTTAATGAGCAGTTCTTC. The chain employs TRBV19 and TRBJ2-1; 10 nucleotides match TRBD2. The germline gives CDR1 LNHDA, CDR2 SQIVND (reference sequence). The CDR3 runs 17 residues. Unmatched junction bases numbered 9, after V lost 0 bases and J lost 7 bases. The complete variable domain, with remaining parts taken from reference TRBV19 and TRBJ2-1, reads DGGITQSPKYLFRKEGQNVTLSCEQNLNHDAMYWYRQDPGQGLRLIYYSQIVNDFQKGDIAEGYSVSREKKESFPLTVTSAQKNPTAFYLCASSIDLLAGSVNEQFFGPGTRLTVL.

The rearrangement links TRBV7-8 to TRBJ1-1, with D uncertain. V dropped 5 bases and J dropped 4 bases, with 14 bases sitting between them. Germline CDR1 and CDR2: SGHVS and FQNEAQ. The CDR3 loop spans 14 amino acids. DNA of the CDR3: TGTGCCAGCAGCCTCTGGCGGGAGAGCACTGAAGCTTTCTTT. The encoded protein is CASSLWRESTEAFF. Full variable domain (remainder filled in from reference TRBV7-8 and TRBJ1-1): GAGVSQSPRYKVAKRGQDVALRCDPISGHVSLFWYQQALGQGPEFLTYFQNEAQLDKSGLPSDRFFAERPEGSVSTLKIQRTQQEDSAVYLCASSLWRESTEAFFGQGTRLTVV.

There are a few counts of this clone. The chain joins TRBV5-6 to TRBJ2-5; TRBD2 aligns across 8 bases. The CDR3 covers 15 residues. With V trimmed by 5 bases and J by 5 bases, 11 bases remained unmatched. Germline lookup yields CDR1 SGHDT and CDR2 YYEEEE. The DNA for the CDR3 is TGTGCCAGCAGTCTTAGTAAGGCTAGCGGGGAGACCCAGTACTTC. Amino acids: CASSLSKASGETQYF.

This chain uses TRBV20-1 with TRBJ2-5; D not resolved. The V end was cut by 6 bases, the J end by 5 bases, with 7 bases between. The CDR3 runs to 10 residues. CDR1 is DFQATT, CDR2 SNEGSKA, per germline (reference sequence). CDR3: CSASAETQYF. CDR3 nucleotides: TGCAGTGCCAGCGCGGAGACCCAGTACTTC.

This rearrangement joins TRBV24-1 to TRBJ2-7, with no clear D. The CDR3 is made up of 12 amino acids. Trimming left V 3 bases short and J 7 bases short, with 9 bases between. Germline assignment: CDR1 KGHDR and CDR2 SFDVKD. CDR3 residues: CATSDVKREQYF. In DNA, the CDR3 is TGTGCCACCAGTGATGTCAAACGGGAGCAGTACTTC.

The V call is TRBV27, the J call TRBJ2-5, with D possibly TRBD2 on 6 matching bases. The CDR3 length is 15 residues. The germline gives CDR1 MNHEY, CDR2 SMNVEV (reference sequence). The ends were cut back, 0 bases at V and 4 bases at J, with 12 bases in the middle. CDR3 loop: CASSLSWGVGETQYF. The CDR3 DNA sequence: TGTGCCAGCAGTTTATCTTGGGGGGTCGGAGAGACCCAGTACTTC.

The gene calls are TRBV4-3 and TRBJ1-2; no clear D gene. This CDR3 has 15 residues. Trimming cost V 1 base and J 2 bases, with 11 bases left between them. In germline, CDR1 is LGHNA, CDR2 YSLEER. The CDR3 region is CASSQVSDKNYGYTF. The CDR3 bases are TGCGCCAGCAGCCAAGTGTCAGACAAAAACTATGGCTACACCTTC.

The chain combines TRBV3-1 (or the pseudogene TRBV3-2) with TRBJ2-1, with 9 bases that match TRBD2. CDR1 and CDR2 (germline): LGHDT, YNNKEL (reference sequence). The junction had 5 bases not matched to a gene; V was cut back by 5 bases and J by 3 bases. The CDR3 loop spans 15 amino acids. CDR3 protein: CASSLSSGVYNEQFF. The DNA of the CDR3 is TGTGCCAGCAGCTTATCTAGCGGGGTCTACAATGAGCAGTTCTTC.

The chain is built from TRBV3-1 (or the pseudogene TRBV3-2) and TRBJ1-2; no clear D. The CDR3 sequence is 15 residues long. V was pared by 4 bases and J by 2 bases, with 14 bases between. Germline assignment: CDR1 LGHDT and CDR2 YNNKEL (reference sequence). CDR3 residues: CASSRQSRGNYGYTF. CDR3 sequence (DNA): TGTGCCAGCAGCCGGCAATCCCGGGGAAACTATGGCTACACCTTC.

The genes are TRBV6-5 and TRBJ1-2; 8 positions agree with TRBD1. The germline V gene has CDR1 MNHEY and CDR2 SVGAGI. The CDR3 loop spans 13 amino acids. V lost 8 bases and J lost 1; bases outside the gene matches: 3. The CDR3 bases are TGTGCCAGCTGGGACAGGTTTAACTATGGCTACACCTTC. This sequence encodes CASWDRFNYGYTF.

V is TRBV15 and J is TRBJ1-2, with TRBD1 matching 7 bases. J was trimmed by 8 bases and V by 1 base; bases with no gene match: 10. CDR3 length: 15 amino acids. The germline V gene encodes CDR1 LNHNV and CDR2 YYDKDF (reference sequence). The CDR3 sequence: CATSRVQQGTPGYTF. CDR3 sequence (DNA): TGTGCCACCAGCAGAGTGCAACAGGGGACTCCGGGCTACACCTTC. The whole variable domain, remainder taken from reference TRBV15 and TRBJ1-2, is DAMVIQNPRYQVTQFGKPVTLSCSQTLNHNVMYWYQQKSSQAPKLLFHYYDKDFNNEADTPDNFQSRRPNTSFCFLDIRSPGLGDTAMYLCATSRVQQGTPGYTFGSGTRLTVV.

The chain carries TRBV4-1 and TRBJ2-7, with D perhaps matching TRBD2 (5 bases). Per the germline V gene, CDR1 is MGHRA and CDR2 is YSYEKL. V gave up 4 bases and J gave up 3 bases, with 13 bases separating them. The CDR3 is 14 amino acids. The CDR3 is CASSLRGIDYEQYF. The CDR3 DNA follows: TGCGCCAGCAGCCTACGAGGGATTGACTACGAGCAGTACTTC.

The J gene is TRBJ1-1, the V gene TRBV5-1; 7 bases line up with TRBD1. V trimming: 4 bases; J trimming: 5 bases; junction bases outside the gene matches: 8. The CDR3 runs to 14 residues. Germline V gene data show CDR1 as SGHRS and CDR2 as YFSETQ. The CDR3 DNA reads TGCGCCAGCAGCAAAGACAGGGTACAGACTGAAGCTTTCTTT. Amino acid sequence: CASSKDRVQTEAFF.

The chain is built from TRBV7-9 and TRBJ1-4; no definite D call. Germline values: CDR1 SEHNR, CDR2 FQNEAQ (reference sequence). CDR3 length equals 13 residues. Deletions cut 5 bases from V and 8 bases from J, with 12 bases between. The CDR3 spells CASSPGGYEKLFF. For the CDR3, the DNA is TGTGCCAGCAGCCCCGGAGGGTACGAAAAACTGTTTTTT.

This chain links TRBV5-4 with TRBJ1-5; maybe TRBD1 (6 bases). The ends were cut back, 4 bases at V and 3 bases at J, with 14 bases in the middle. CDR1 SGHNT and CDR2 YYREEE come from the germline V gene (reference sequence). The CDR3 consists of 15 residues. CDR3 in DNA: TGTGCCAGCAGCGATCAGGGGACCCCCAATCAGCCCCAGCATTTT. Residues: CASSDQGTPNQPQHF.

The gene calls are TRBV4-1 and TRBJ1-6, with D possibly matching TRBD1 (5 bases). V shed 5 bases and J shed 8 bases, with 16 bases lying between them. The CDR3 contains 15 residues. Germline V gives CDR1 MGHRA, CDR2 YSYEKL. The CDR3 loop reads CASSTAPGDYSPLHF. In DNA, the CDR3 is TGCGCCAGCAGCACAGCCCCGGGGGATTATTCACCCCTCCACTTT.

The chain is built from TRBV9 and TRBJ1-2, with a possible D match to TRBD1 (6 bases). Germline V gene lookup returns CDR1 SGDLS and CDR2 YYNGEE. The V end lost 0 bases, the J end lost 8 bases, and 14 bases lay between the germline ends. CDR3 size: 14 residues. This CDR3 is CASSVGDTFGGYTF. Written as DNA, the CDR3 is TGTGCCAGCAGCGTAGGGGACACCTTCGGGGGCTACACCTTC. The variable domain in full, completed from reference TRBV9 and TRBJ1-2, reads DSGVTQTPKHLITATGQRVTLRCSPRSGDLSVYWYQQSLDQGLQFLIQYYNGEERAKGNILERFSAQQFPDLHSELNLSSLELGDSALYFCASSVGDTFGGYTFGSGTRLTVV.

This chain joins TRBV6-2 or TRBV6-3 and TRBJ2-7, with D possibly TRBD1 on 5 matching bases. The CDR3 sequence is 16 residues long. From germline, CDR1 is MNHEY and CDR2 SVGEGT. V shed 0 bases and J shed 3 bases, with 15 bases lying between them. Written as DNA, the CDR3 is TGTGCCAGCAGTTACTCGATAGCAGGGCCTTTCTACGAGCAGTACTTC. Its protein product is CASSYSIAGPFYEQYF.

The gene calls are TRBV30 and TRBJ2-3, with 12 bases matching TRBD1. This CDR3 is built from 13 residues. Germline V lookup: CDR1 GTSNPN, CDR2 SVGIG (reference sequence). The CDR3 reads CAGTGGGTDTQYF. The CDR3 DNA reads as TGTGCTGGGACAGGGGGCGGGACAGATACGCAGTATTTT.

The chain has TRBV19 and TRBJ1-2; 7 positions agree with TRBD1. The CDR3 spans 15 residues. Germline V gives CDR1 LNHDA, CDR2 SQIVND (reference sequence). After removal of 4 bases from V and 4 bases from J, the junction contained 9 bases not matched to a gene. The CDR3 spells CASSTREGAGYGYTF. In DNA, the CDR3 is TGTGCCAGTAGTACCCGGGAGGGGGCAGGCTATGGCTACACCTTC. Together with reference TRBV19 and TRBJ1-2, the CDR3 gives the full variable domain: DGGITQSPKYLFRKEGQNVTLSCEQNLNHDAMYWYRQDPGQGLRLIYYSQIVNDFQKGDIAEGYSVSREKKESFPLTVTSAQKNPTAFYLCASSTREGAGYGYTFGSGTRLTVV.

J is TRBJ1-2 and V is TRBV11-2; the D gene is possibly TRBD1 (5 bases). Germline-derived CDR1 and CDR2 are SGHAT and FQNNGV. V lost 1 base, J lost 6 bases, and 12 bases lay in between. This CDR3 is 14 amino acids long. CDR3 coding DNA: TGTGCCAGCAGCTTAGGCTCCAGGGTTCATGGCTACACCTTC. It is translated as CASSLGSRVHGYTF.

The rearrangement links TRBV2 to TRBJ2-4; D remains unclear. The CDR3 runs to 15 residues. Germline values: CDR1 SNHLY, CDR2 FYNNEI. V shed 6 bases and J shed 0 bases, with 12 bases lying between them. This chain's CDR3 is CASRLDNLAKNIQYF. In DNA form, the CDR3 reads TGTGCCAGCAGATTAGACAACCTAGCCAAAAACATTCAGTACTTC.

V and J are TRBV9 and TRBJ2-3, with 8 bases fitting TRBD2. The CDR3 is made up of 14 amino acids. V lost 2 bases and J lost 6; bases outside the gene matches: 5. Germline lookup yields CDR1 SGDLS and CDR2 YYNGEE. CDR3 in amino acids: CASSVSGAGDTQYF. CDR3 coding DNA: TGTGCCAGCAGCGTTAGCGGGGCGGGGGATACGCAGTATTTT.

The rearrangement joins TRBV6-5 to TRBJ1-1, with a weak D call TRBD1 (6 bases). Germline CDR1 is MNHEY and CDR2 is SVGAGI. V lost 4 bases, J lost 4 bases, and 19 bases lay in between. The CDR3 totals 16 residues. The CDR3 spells CASSSLGLGAATEAFF. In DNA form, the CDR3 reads TGTGCCAGCAGTTCCCTCGGGTTGGGGGCTGCCACTGAAGCTTTCTTT.

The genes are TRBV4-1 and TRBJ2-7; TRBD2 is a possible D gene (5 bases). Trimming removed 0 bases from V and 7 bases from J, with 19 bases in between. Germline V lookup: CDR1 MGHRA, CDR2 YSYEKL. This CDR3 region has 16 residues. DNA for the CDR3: TGCGCCAGCAGCCAAGATATGGGAGAGGGAATACGGGAGCAGTACTTC. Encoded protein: CASSQDMGEGIREQYF.

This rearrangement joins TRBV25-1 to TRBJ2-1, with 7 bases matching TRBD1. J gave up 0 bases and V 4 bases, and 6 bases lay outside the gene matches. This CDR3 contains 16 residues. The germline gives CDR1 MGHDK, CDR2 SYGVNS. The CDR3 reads CASSAHRDSSYNEQFF. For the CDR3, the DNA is TGTGCCAGCAGTGCTCACCGGGACAGCTCCTACAATGAGCAGTTCTTC. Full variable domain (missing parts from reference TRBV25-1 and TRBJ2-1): EADIYQTPRYLVIGTGKKITLECSQTMGHDKMYWYQQDPGMELHLIHYSYGVNSTEKGDLSSESTVSRIRTEHFPLTLESARPSHTSQYLCASSAHRDSSYNEQFFGPGTRLTVL.

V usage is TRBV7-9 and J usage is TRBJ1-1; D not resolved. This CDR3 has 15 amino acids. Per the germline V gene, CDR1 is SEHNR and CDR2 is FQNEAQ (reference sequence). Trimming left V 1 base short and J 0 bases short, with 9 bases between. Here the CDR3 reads CASSLGGQLNTEAFF. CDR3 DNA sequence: TGTGCCAGCAGCTTAGGAGGGCAGTTGAACACTGAAGCTTTCTTT.

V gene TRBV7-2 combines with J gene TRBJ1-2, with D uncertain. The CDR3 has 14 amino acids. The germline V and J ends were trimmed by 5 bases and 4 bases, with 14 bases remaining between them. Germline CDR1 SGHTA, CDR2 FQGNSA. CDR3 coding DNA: TGTGCCAGCAGCCTTCAAACAGATCCCTATGGCTACACCTTC. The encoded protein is CASSLQTDPYGYTF. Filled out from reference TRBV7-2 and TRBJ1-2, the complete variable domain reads GAGVSQSPSNKVTEKGKDVELRCDPISGHTALYWYRQSLGQGLEFLIYFQGNSAPDKSGLPSDRFSAERTGGSVSTLTIQRTQQEDSAVYLCASSLQTDPYGYTFGSGTRLTVV.